Following are 29 T cell receptor beta chains from one sample sequenced in a study of control samples from healthy donors and cancer patients. The assay was immunoSEQ multiplex PCR, and TCRdb's table has in-frame clones only and misses some. The data show 120,000 to 150,000 clones, 93% seen once. Sequencing input: blood. The receptors were sampled from a man aged 18 to 30 in good health.

In DNA, the CDR3 is TGTGCCAGTTCCCCTACGGGGGTGAACTATGGCTACACCTTC. The encoded protein is CASSPTGVNYGYTF. The chain uses TRBV27 and TRBJ1-2, with a possible D match to TRBD1 (5 bases). This CDR3 region has 14 residues. Trimming shortened V by 9 bases and J by 2 bases, and 16 bases separated the two germline ends. The germline V gene encodes CDR1 MNHEY and CDR2 SMNVEV (reference sequence).

The genes are TRBV7-9 and TRBJ1-1; D ambiguous. Germline-derived CDR1 and CDR2 are SEHNR and FQNEAQ (reference sequence). This CDR3 is 11 amino acids long. Trimming shortened V by 5 bases and J by 7 bases, and 8 bases separated the two germline ends. CDR3 loop: CASSLGLEAFF. CDR3 DNA: TGTGCCAGCAGCCTAGGACTTGAAGCTTTCTTT.

The rearrangement uses TRBV7-9 and TRBJ2-3; D possibly uses TRBD1 or TRBD2 (5 bases each). Per the germline V gene, CDR1 is SEHNR and CDR2 is FQNEAQ (reference sequence). The CDR3 has 15 amino acids. V lost 0 bases, J lost 6 bases, and 13 bases lay in between. CDR3 residues: CASSLATAWGDTQYF. The CDR3 region has the DNA TGTGCCAGCAGCTTAGCGACAGCCTGGGGGGATACGCAGTATTTT.

V usage is TRBV7-6 and J usage is TRBJ2-1; TRBD2 agrees at 12 bases. This CDR3 contains 18 residues. Germline lookup yields CDR1 SGHVS and CDR2 FNYEAQ. V lost 0 bases to trimming and J lost 12 bases; unmatched junction nucleotides: 15. Written as DNA, the CDR3 is TGTGCCAGCAGCTTAGCCCTAGCGGGAGGGCCCGTTAGGGACTTGCAGTTCTTC. Translation gives CASSLALAGGPVRDLQFF.

This chain connects TRBV28 to TRBJ1-3; no reliable D call. Looked up from germline, CDR1 is MDHEN and CDR2 is SYDVKM. The CDR3 is made up of 15 amino acids. Trimming pared 7 bases from V and 0 bases from J, leaving 13 bases between. The DNA for the CDR3 is TGTGCCAGCACCCGGCCCTTACGCTCTGGAAACACCATATATTTT. Its protein is CASTRPLRSGNTIYF.

Comment on this clone: An end of the junction differs from the germline gene, which may be a read error. The identical CDR3 is also encoded by other nucleotide sequences in the sample. The gene calls are TRBV7-7 and TRBJ2-5; a weak D match, TRBD1 (7 bases). The CDR3 is 15 amino acids. Germline-derived CDR1 and CDR2 are SSHAT and FNYEAQ (reference sequence). The CDR3 nucleotides read TGTGCTAGCAGCTTAGGAGGGACAGAGCAAGAGACCCAGTACTTC. Protein product: CASSLGGTEQETQYF. Full variable domain (missing parts from reference TRBV7-7 and TRBJ2-5): GAGVSQSPRYKVTKRGQDVTLRCDPISSHATLYWYQQALGQGPEFLTYFNYEAQPDKSGLPSDRFSAERPEGSISTLTIQRTEQRDSAMYRCASSLGGTEQETQYFGPGTRLLVL.

The V and J genes are TRBV2 and TRBJ2-3, with TRBD2 as a possible D gene (5 bases). This CDR3 has 15 amino acids. The V gene lost 7 bases and the J gene lost 2 bases, with 16 bases spanning the gap. Germline values: CDR1 SNHLY, CDR2 FYNNEI. CDR3 protein: CASNPPGTTTDTQYF. CDR3 nucleotide sequence: TGTGCCAGCAACCCACCGGGAACAACCACAGATACGCAGTATTTT.

This rearrangement joins TRBV13 to TRBJ1-1; no firm D call. Germline V gives CDR1 PRHDT, CDR2 FYEKMQ (reference sequence). The CDR3 has 16 residues. Between the trimmed V and J ends, which lost 3 bases and 1 base, there was a span of 15 bases. The CDR3 DNA reads TGTGCCAGCAGCTTTCGCCCGGGAGTCTGGAACACTGAAGCTTTCTTT. Encoded protein: CASSFRPGVWNTEAFF.

V gene TRBV6-5 combines with J gene TRBJ1-2, with 7 positions matching TRBD1. Per germline, CDR1 MNHEY and CDR2 SVGAGI. The V and J ends lost 6 bases and 8 bases, in that order; junction bases with no gene match: 12. The CDR3 has 14 residues. This CDR3 reads CASSGDRASHGYTF. DNA for the CDR3: TGTGCCAGCAGCGGAGACAGGGCCTCGCACGGCTACACCTTC.

The chain links TRBV11-2 to TRBJ1-2; 10 bases agree with TRBD1. The germline V gene has CDR1 SGHAT and CDR2 FQNNGV. This CDR3 region has 14 residues. V lost 7 bases, J lost 3 bases, and 5 bases stayed unmatched. CDR3: CASKTGGGDYGYTF. CDR3 sequence (DNA): TGTGCCAGCAAGACAGGGGGCGGGGACTATGGCTACACCTTC.

The CDR3 sequence is CASSLLGQGSTDTQYF. The CDR3 region has the DNA TGTGCCAGCAGCCTTTTAGGACAGGGAAGCACAGATACGCAGTATTTT. The chain links TRBV5-8 to TRBJ2-3; 8 nucleotides agree with TRBD1. Trimming cost V 4 bases and J 0 bases; bases outside gene matches: 7. CDR3 length: 16 residues. Per the germline V gene, CDR1 is SGHTS and CDR2 is YDEGEE. Based on the CDR3 plus reference TRBV5-8 and TRBJ2-3, the full variable domain is EAGVTQSPTHLIKTRGQQATLRCSPISGHTSVYWYQQALGLGLQFLLWYDEGEERNRGNFPPRFSGRQFPNYSSELNVNALELEDSALYLCASSLLGQGSTDTQYFGPGTRLTVL.

This chain joins TRBV7-8 and TRBJ2-1; no reliable D call. Per the germline V gene, CDR1 is SGHVS and CDR2 is FQNEAQ. The CDR3 length is 15 residues. V was clipped by 0 bases and J by 1 base, with 7 bases between them. CDR3 region: CASSLARSSYNEQFF. In DNA, the CDR3 is TGTGCCAGCAGCTTAGCGAGAAGTTCCTACAATGAGCAGTTCTTC.

The rearrangement uses TRBV6-2 or TRBV6-3 and TRBJ2-7; TRBD2 matches 12 bases. Trimming removed 0 bases from V and 0 bases from J; junction bases left unmatched: 3. Germline V lookup: CDR1 MNHEY, CDR2 SVGEGT. The CDR3 is 17 residues long. The CDR3 nucleotides read TGTGCCAGCAGTTACTCGACTAGCGGGAGTAGCTCCTACGAGCAGTACTTC. It yields the protein CASSYSTSGSSSYEQYF.

The rearrangement links TRBV27 to TRBJ1-5; D unclear. This CDR3 spans 13 amino acids. The V gene's germline CDR1 is MNHEY and CDR2 SMNVEV (reference sequence). Trimming pared 3 bases from V and 5 bases from J, leaving 8 bases between. CDR3 DNA sequence: TGTGCCAGCAGTTTTCTTGGGTATCAGCCCCAGCATTTT. Translating it yields CASSFLGYQPQHF.

The table lists this clone with a count of one. This chain links TRBV19 with TRBJ1-3; a weak D match, TRBD1 (6 bases). V was pared by 8 bases and J by 1 base, with 12 bases between. From germline, CDR1 is LNHDA and CDR2 SQIVND (reference sequence). The CDR3 loop spans 14 amino acids. CDR3 coding DNA: TGTGCCAGTTCGAGGGACACATCTGGAAACACCATATATTTT. It translates to CASSRDTSGNTIYF.

This clone was detected only once. The chain combines TRBV29-1 with TRBJ1-1; D gene uncertain. The germline gives CDR1 SQVTM, CDR2 ANQGSEA. CDR3 size: 12 residues. The V gene lost 0 bases and the J gene lost 10 bases, with 12 bases spanning the gap. The CDR3 sequence is CSVEEAGRLAFF. The CDR3 DNA is TGCAGCGTTGAAGAGGCGGGCCGTCTAGCTTTCTTT.

This chain uses TRBV28 with TRBJ1-4; the match to TRBD1 covers 7 bases. V trimming: 6 bases; J trimming: 6 bases; junction bases outside the gene matches: 10. CDR3 length equals 15 residues. Germline CDR1 is MDHEN and CDR2 is SYDVKM. The CDR3 DNA follows: TGTGCCAGCAGACCAGGGACAGCTCAGTATGAAAAACTGTTTTTT. Protein sequence: CASRPGTAQYEKLFF.

The chain is built from TRBV27 and TRBJ1-2; TRBD1 agrees at 8 bases. V gave up 4 bases and J gave up 8 bases; unmatched junction bases: 6. Germline lookup yields CDR1 MNHEY and CDR2 SMNVEV (reference sequence). This CDR3 spans 13 amino acids. The CDR3 DNA sequence: TGTGCCAGCAGTTCAGACAGGGGTGGAGGCTACACCTTC. Translation: CASSSDRGGGYTF.

V and J are TRBV23-1 and TRBJ1-4; the match to TRBD1 covers 7 bases. TRBV23-1 is known as an ORF, though its function is uncertain. V was pared by 8 bases and J by 4 bases, with 13 bases of the junction left unmatched. CDR3 length: 16 residues. The CDR3 protein is CASPRRKGQLNEKLFF. The CDR3 nucleotides read TGCGCCAGCCCCCGGAGGAAGGGACAGCTTAATGAAAAACTGTTTTTT.

The chain has TRBV5-1 and TRBJ2-5; a possible D gene is TRBD1 (6 bases). Germline CDR1 reads SGHRS; CDR2 reads YFSETQ. This CDR3 comprises 13 residues. V was shortened by 0 bases and J by 5 bases, with 8 bases between the two germline ends. The CDR3 sequence: CASSLARGETQYF. The CDR3 coding sequence is TGCGCCAGCAGCTTGGCCAGGGGTGAGACCCAGTACTTC.

The genes are TRBV4-2 and TRBJ1-1, with TRBD1 identical over 8 bases. The CDR3 totals 17 residues. Germline lookup yields CDR1 LGHNA and CDR2 YNFKEQ. V lost 1 base and J lost 4; bases outside the gene matches: 11. The CDR3 DNA reads TGTGCCAGCAGCCAAGTTTGGCCCGACAGGGGATCCACTGAAGCTTTCTTT. Protein product: CASSQVWPDRGSTEAFF.

This clone was detected many times. The chain's CDR3 is CAWFGGATEAFF. CDR3 nucleotide sequence: TGTGCCTGGTTTGGGGGAGCCACTGAAGCTTTCTTT. The chain links TRBV30 to TRBJ1-1; maybe TRBD1 (5 bases). The germline CDR1 and CDR2 sequences are GTSNPN and SVGIG (reference sequence). The V end lost 5 bases, the J end lost 4 bases, and 11 bases lay between the germline ends. The length of the CDR3 is 12 residues.

The chain links TRBV11-2 to TRBJ2-1, with D perhaps matching TRBD1 or TRBD2 (7 bases each). V lost 4 bases to trimming and J lost 6 bases, with 19 bases between them. Germline V gives CDR1 SGHAT, CDR2 FQNNGV. The CDR3 runs to 16 residues. The CDR3 loop is CASSWPPARGGNEQFF. CDR3 bases: TGTGCCAGCAGCTGGCCCCCGGCCAGGGGGGGCAATGAGCAGTTCTTC.

The V gene is TRBV12-3 or TRBV12-4, the J gene TRBJ2-3; no reliable D call. The length of the CDR3 is 13 residues. V was shortened by 5 bases and J by 3 bases, with 9 bases between the two germline ends. CDR3 sequence reads: CASSPLRTDTQYF. The CDR3 nucleotides read TGTGCCAGCAGTCCCTTAAGGACAGATACGCAGTATTTT.

The genes are TRBV6-5 and TRBJ1-1; D is ambiguous. Germline loops: CDR1 MNHEY, CDR2 SVGAGI. The CDR3 totals 12 residues. V was trimmed by 6 bases and J by 2 bases, leaving 7 bases between them. This CDR3 reads CASSHQNTEAFF. The CDR3 region has the DNA TGTGCCAGCAGCCACCAAAACACTGAAGCTTTCTTT.

The chain's CDR3 is CASSPRGGGHGIFMDYEQYF. CDR3 nucleotide sequence: TGCGCCAGCAGCCCACGAGGGGGTGGGCACGGAATTTTCATGGACTACGAGCAGTACTTC. This rearrangement joins TRBV4-1 to TRBJ2-7; D might be TRBD1 (6 bases). V lost 4 bases and J 3 bases, leaving 31 bases between the germline ends. The germline gives CDR1 MGHRA, CDR2 YSYEKL. The CDR3 is made up of 20 amino acids.

The chain employs TRBV6-4 and TRBJ2-1; TRBD1 matches 7 bases. The CDR3 contains 13 residues. The J segment lost 13 bases and the V segment lost 4 bases, leaving 10 bases of the junction unmatched. Per the germline V gene, CDR1 is MRHNA and CDR2 is SNTAGT. The CDR3 region is CASSGTFTGVQFF. The DNA for the CDR3 is TGTGCCAGCAGTGGCACATTCACAGGGGTACAGTTCTTC.

The chain carries TRBV7-2 and TRBJ1-2, with TRBD1 as a possible D gene (6 bases). V was cut by 7 bases and J by 7 bases, with 22 bases left in between. This CDR3 spans 15 amino acids. CDR1 SGHTA and CDR2 FQGNSA come from the germline V gene. The CDR3 reads CASTLIYVGGGGYTF. The CDR3 nucleotides are TGTGCCAGCACCCTAATATACGTAGGGGGAGGTGGCTACACCTTC.

This chain uses TRBV24-1 with TRBJ2-7; 11 bases align to TRBD2. Looked up from germline, CDR1 is KGHDR and CDR2 is SFDVKD. After removal of 3 bases from V and 3 bases from J, the junction contained 0 bases not matched to a gene. This CDR3 region has 14 residues. Here the CDR3 DNA reads TGTGCCACCAGTGATGGGACTAGCGGCTACGAGCAGTACTTC. It specifies CATSDGTSGYEQYF.